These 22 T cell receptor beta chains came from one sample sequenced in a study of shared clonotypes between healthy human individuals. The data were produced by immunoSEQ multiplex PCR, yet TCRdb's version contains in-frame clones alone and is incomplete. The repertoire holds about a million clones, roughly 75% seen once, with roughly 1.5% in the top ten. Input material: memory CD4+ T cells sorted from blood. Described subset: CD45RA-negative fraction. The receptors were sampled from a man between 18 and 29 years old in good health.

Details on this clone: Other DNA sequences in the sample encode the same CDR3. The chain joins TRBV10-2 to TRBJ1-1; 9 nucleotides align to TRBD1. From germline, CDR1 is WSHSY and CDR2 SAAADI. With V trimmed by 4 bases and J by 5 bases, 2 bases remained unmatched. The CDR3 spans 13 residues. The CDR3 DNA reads TGCGCCAGCAGTGGACAGGGGGGAACTGAAGCTTTCTTT. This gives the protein CASSGQGGTEAFF.

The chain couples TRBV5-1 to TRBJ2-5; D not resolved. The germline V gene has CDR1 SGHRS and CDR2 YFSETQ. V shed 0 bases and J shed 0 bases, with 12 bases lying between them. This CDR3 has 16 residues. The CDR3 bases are TGCGCCAGCAGCTTGGAAGGCAGCCGAAACCAAGAGACCCAGTACTTC. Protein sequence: CASSLEGSRNQETQYF.

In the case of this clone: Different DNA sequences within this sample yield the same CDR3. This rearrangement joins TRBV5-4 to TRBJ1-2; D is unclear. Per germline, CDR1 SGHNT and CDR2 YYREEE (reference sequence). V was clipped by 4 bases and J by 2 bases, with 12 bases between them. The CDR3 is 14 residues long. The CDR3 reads CASSLAGPNYGYTF. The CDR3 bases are TGTGCCAGCAGCCTAGCCGGACCAAACTATGGCTACACCTTC.

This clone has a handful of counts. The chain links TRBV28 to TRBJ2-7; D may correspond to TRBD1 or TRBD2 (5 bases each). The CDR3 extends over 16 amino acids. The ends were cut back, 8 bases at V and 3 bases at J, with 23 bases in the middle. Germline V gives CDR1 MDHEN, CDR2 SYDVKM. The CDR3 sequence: CASYTSRGRMNYEQYF. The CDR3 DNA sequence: TGTGCCAGCTATACCTCGAGGGGCAGGATGAACTACGAGCAGTACTTC.

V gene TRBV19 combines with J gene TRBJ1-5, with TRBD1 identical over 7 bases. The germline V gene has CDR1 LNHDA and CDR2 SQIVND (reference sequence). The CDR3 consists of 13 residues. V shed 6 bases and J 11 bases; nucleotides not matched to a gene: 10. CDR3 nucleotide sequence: TGTGCCAGTAGGGGGACAGATCAGAGGGCCCAGCATTTT. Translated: CASRGTDQRAQHF.

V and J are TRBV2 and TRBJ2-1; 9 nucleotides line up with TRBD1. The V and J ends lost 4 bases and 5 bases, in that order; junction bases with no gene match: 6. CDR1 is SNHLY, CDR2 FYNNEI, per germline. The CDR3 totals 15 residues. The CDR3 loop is CASSAGTGQNNEQFF. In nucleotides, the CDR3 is TGTGCCAGCAGTGCCGGGACAGGGCAAAACAATGAGCAGTTCTTC.

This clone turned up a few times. The DNA of the CDR3 is TGCGCCAGCAGTGAGTCCTTAGGCACCGGGGAGCTGTTTTTT. Amino acid sequence: CASSESLGTGELFF. The chain is built from TRBV10-1 and TRBJ2-2, with no clear D. Germline assignment: CDR1 WNHNN and CDR2 SYGVQD (reference sequence). This CDR3 spans 14 amino acids. V gave up 0 bases and J gave up 4 bases, with 6 bases separating them.

CDR3 DNA: TGCGCCAGCAGCTTGGCCCCAGGAGCAAACATTCAGTACTTC. Its translation is CASSLAPGANIQYF. V is TRBV5-1 and J is TRBJ2-4; D is ambiguous. There are 14 residues in the CDR3. V shed 0 bases and J shed 6 bases, with 10 bases lying between them. Germline V gives CDR1 SGHRS, CDR2 YFSETQ.

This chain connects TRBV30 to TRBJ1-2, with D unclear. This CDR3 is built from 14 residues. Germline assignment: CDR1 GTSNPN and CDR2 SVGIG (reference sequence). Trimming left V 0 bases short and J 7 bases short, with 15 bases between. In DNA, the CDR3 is TGTGCCTGGAGTGTACTGGGCTTTCAAGGTGGCTACACCTTC. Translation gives CAWSVLGFQGGYTF.

The CDR3 reads CASSLAGTSNTGELFF. As DNA, the CDR3 is TGTGCCAGCAGTTTAGCGGGAACTTCGAACACCGGGGAGCTGTTTTTT. The J gene is TRBJ2-2, the V gene TRBV2, with 8 bases that match TRBD2. V shed 5 bases and J 0 bases; nucleotides not matched to a gene: 5. This CDR3 is 16 amino acids long. Germline values: CDR1 SNHLY, CDR2 FYNNEI.

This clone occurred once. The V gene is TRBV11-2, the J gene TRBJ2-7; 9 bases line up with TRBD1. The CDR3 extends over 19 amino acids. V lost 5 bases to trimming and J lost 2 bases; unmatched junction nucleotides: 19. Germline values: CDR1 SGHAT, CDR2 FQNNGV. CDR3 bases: TGTGCCAGCAGCCACTATACAGGGGGCTGGAAGTGGAGGACCTACGAGCAGTACTTC. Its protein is CASSHYTGGWKWRTYEQYF. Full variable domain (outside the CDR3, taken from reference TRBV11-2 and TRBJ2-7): EAGVAQSPRYKIIEKRQSVAFWCNPISGHATLYWYQQILGQGPKLLIQFQNNGVVDDSQLPKDRFSAERLKGVDSTLKIQPAKLEDSAVYLCASSHYTGGWKWRTYEQYFGPGTRLTVT.

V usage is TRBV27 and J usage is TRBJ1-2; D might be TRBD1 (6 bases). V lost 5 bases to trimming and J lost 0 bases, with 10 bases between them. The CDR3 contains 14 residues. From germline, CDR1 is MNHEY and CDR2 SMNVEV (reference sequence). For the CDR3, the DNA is TGTGCCAGCAGTCAGGACAGAACTAACTATGGCTACACCTTC. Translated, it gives CASSQDRTNYGYTF.

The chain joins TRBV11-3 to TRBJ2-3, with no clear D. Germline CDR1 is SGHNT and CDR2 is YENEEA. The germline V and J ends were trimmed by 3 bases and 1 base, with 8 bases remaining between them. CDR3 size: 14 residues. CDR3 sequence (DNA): TGTGCCAGCAGCTTGTCGAGCCGCACAGATACGCAGTATTTT. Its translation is CASSLSSRTDTQYF. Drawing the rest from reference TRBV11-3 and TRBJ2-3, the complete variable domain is EAGVVQSPRYKIIEKKQPVAFWCNPISGHNTLYWYLQNLGQGPELLIRYENEEAVDDSQLPKDRFSAERLKGVDSTLKIQPAELGDSAVYLCASSLSSRTDTQYFGPGTRLTVL.

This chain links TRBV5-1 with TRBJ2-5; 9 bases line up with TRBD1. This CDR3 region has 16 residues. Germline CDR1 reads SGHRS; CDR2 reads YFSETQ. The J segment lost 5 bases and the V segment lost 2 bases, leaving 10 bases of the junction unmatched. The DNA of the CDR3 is TGCGCCAGCAGCTTAGAGGGACAGGGAAGAGCGGAGACCCAGTACTTC. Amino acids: CASSLEGQGRAETQYF.

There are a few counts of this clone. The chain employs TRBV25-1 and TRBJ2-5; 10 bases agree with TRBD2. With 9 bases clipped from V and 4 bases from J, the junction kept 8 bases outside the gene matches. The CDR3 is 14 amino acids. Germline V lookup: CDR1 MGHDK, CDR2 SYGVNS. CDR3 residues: CASSQAGGPETQYF. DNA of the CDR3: TGTGCCAGTTCCCAAGCGGGGGGGCCAGAGACCCAGTACTTC.

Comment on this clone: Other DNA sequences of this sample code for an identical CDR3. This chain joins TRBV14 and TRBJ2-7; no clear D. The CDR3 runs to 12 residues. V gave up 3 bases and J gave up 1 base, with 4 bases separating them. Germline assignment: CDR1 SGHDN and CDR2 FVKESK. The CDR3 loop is CASSQKSYEQYF. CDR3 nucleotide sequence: TGTGCCAGCAGCCAGAAGTCCTACGAGCAGTACTTC.

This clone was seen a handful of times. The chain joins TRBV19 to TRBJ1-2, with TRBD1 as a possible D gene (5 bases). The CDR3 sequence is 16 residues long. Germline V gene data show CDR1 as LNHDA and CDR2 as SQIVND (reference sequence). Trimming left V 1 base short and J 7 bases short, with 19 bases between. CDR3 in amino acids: CASSIVPLPKGRGYTF. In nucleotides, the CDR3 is TGTGCCAGTAGTATAGTCCCCCTTCCCAAGGGGCGTGGCTACACCTTC.

The DNA for the CDR3 is TGTGCCAGCAGCTCCCCAGGAGCGGGGGGCACAGATACGCAGTATTTT. Its translation: CASSSPGAGGTDTQYF. V is TRBV28 and J is TRBJ2-3; 8 positions agree with TRBD2. V trimming: 6 bases; J trimming: 1 base; junction bases outside the gene matches: 9. Germline V gene sequence: CDR1 MDHEN, CDR2 SYDVKM. There are 16 residues in the CDR3.

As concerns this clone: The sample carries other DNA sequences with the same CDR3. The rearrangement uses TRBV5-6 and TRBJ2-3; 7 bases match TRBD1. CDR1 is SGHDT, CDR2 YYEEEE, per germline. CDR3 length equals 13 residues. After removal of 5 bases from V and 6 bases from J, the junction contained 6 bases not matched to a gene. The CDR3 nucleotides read TGTGCCAGCAGTCTCGACAGGGAGGATACGCAGTATTTT. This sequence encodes CASSLDREDTQYF.

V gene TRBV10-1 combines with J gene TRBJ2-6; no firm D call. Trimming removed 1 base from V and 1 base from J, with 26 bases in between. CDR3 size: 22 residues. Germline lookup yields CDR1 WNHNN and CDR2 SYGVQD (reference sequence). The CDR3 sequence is CASSEYYTRDCNVFSGANVLTF. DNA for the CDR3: TGCGCCAGCAGTGAGTACTACACAAGAGATTGCAATGTATTTTCTGGGGCCAACGTCCTGACTTTC.

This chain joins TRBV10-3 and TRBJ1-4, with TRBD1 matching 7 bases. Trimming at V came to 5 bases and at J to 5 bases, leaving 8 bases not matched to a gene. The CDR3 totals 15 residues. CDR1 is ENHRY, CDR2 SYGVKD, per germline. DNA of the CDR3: TGTGCCATCAGTCACGCGGGACAGCCCAATGAAAAACTGTTTTTT. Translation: CAISHAGQPNEKLFF.

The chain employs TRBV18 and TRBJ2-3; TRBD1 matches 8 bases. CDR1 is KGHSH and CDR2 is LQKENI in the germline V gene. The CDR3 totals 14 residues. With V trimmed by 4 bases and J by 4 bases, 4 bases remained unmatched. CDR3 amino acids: CASSLDRGADTQYF. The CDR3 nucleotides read TGTGCCAGCTCACTAGACAGGGGCGCAGATACGCAGTATTTT.